This TCR beta chain was identified during a study of blood T cell repertoires in COVID-19. Sequencing used immunoSEQ multiplex PCR; TCRdb keeps in-frame clones, though not all of them. The sample shows more than 150,000 clones, about 80% of them seen only once. Donors were grouped by their self-reported clinical history. Up to 2 weeks before entering the study, exposed participants had met a COVID-19 case. This clone was observed a handful of times. This clonotype originated in a man in his fifties or sixties who had been exposed to COVID-19. Sequencing used PBMCs or T cells enriched from blood (not recorded which).

This CDR3 is CASSRDPRLMNTEAFF. DNA for the CDR3: TGTGCCAGCAGCCGAGATCCGCGGCTTATGAACACTGAAGCTTTCTTT. This chain uses TRBV5-4 with TRBJ1-1; D is undetermined. Germline CDR1 and CDR2: SGHNT and YYREEE (reference sequence). Between the trimmed V and J ends, which lost 4 bases and 0 bases, there was a span of 16 bases. The length of the CDR3 is 16 residues.